This T cell receptor beta chain was captured by sequencing in a study of blood T cell repertoires in COVID-19. Study context: The United States, Italy and Spain supplied acute and convalescent COVID-19 samples.

CDR3 length equals 17 residues. Germline values: CDR1 ENHRY, CDR2 SYGVKD. V was pared by 6 bases and J by 4 bases, with 7 bases of the junction left unmatched. Method: immunoSEQ multiplex PCR; TCRdb's copy keeps in-frame clones and lacks some. Here the sample spans about 75,000 clones, around 90% being singletons. The V call is TRBV10-3, the J call TRBJ2-3; 16 positions match TRBD2. The TCR originated in a human donor in a cohort sampled during active COVID-19. Sequencing used peripheral blood. The CDR3 sequence: CAISSGTSGGVSDTQYF. DNA for the CDR3: TGTGCCATCAGCTCCGGGACTAGCGGGGGGGTTTCAGATACGCAGTATTTT.